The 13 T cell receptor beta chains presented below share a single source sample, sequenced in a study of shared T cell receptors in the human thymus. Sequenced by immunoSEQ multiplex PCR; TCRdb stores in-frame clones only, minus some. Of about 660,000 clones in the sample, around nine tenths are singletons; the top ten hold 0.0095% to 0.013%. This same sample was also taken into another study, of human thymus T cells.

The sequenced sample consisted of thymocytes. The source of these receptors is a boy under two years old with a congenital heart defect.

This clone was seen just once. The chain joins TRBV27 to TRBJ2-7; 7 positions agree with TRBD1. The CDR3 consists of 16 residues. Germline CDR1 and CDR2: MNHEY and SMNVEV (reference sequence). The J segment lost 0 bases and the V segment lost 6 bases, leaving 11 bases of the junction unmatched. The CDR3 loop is CASRPATGQPSYEQYF. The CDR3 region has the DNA TGTGCCAGCAGGCCGGCGACGGGACAGCCCTCCTACGAGCAGTACTTC.

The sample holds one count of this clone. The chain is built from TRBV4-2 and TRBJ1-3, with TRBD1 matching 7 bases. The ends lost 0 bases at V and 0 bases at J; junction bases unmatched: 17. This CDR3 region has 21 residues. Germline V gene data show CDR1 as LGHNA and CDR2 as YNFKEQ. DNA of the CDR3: TGTGCCAGCAGCCAAGATCTTGGGTTTAAACAGGGGAAGGACTCTGGAAACACCATATATTTT. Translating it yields CASSQDLGFKQGKDSGNTIYF.

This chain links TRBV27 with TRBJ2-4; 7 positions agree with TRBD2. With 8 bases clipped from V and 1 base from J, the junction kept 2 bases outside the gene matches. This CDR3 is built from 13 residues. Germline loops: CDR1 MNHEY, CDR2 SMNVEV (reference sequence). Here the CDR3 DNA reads TGTGCCAGCGGGCGGGAGGCCAAAAACATTCAGTACTTC. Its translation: CASGREAKNIQYF.

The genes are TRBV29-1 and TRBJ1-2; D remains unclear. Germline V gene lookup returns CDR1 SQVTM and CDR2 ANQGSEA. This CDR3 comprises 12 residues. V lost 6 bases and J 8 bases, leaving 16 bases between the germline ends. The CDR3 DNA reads TGCAGCGTGCCGGGATCCCAATACGGCTACACCTTC. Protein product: CSVPGSQYGYTF.

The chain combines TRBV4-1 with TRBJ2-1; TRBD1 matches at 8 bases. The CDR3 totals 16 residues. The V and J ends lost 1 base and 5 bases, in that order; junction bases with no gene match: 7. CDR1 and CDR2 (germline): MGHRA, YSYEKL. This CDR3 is CASSQGWDRPDNEQFF. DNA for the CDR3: TGCGCCAGCAGCCAAGGCTGGGACAGGCCGGACAATGAGCAGTTCTTC.

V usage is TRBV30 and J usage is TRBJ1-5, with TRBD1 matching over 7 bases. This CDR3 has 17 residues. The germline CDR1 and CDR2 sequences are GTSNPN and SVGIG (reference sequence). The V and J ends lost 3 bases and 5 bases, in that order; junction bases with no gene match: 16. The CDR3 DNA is TGTGCCTGGAGGAACCTCATTACAGGGGATGGGGATCAGCCCCAGCATTTT. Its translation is CAWRNLITGDGDQPQHF. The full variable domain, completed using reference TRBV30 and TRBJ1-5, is SQTIHQWPATLVQPVGSPLSLECTVEGTSNPNLYWYRQAAGRGLQLLFYSVGIGQISSEVPQNLSASRPQDRQFILSSKKLLLSDSGFYLCAWRNLITGDGDQPQHFGDGTRLSIL.

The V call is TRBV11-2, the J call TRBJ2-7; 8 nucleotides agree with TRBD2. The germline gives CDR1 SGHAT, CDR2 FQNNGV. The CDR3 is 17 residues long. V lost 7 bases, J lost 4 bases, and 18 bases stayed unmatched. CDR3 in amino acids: CASKGETPSGGIYEQYF. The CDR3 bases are TGTGCCAGCAAAGGGGAAACCCCAAGCGGGGGAATTTACGAGCAGTACTTC.

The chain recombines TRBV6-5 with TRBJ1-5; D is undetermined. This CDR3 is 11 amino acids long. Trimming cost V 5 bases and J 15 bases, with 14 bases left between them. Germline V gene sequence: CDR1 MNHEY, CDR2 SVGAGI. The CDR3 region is CASSERTAMHF. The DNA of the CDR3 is TGTGCCAGCAGTGAAAGGACTGCGATGCATTTT.

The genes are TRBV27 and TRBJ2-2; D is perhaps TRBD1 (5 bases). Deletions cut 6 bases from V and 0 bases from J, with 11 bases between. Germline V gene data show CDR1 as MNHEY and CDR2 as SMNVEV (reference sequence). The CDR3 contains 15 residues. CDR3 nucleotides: TGTGCCAGCAGGTGTGACAGCTCGAACACCGGGGAGCTGTTTTTT. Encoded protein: CASRCDSSNTGELFF.

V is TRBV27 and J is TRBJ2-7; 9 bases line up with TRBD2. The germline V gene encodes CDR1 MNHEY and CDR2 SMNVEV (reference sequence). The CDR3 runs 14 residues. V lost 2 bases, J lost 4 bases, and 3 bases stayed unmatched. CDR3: CASSLMAGGYEQYF. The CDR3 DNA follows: TGTGCCAGCAGTTTAATGGCGGGAGGGTACGAGCAGTACTTC.

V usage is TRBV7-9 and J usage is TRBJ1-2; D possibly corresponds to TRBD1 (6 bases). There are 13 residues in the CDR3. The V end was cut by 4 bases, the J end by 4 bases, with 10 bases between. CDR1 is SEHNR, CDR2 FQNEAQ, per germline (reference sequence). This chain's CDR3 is CASSSRQVYGYTF. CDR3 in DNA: TGTGCCAGCAGCTCGCGACAGGTCTATGGCTACACCTTC. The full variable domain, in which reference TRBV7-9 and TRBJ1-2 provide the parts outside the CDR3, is DTGVSQNPRHKITKRGQNVTFRCDPISEHNRLYWYRQTLGQGPEFLTYFQNEAQLEKSRLLSDRFSAERPKGSFSTLEIQRTEQGDSAMYLCASSSRQVYGYTFGSGTRLTVV.

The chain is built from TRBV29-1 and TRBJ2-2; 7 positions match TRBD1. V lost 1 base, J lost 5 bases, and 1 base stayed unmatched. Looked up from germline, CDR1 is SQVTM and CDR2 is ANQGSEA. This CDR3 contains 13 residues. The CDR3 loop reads CSVEVRGTGELFF. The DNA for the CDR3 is TGCAGCGTTGAAGTCAGGGGGACCGGGGAGCTGTTTTTT.

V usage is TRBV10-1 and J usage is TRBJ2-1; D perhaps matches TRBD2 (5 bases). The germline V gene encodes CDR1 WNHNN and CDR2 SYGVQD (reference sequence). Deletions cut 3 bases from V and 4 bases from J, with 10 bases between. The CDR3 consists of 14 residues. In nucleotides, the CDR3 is TGCGCCAGCAGTGAACGAGCGGTTTACAATGAGCAGTTCTTC. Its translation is CASSERAVYNEQFF.